Described below is a single T cell receptor (beta chain) sequence and its context. Its matching antigen is unknown. The sample comes from a study of OX40 agonist ivuxolimab in advanced cancers. Study information: A male proportion of under 90% was recorded, with mean age around 64 years and range about 20 to 90.

With autoimmune disease history or systemic immunosuppression, patients were excluded. The germline gives CDR1 LGHNA, CDR2 YSLEER. The ends lost 0 bases at V and 8 bases at J; junction bases unmatched: 2. The CDR3 runs 14 residues. Overall study findings and caveats: Relatively little clonal expansion, among the lowest observed, appeared in partial responders at 0.1-3.0 mg/kg.

TCRdb's table, derived via immunoSEQ multiplex PCR, lists solely in-frame clones and lacks some. The sample holds roughly 11,000 clones, roughly 80% seen once. This TCR was recovered from an adult with an advanced solid tumor such as melanoma, head and neck, liver or kidney cancer. Sequencing was performed on CD4+ or CD8+ T cells sorted from blood, taken in a trial of the OX40 agonist ivuxolimab. This chain joins TRBV4-3 and TRBJ2-1, with TRBD2 matching over 9 bases. The chain's CDR3 is CASSQEGLAYEQFF. CDR3 DNA sequence: TGCGCCAGCAGCCAAGAGGGACTAGCCTATGAGCAGTTCTTC.